Below, one T cell receptor (beta chain) is given with its context. This sample was included in a study of OX40 agonist ivuxolimab in advanced cancers. Background on the study: Averaging 60 years in age, with a range of roughly 23 to 80, the cohort was around 83% male.

Method: immunoSEQ multiplex PCR; TCRdb's copy keeps in-frame clones and lacks some. The data hold 70,000 to 95,000 clones, with about 91% observed a single time. This receptor was taken from an adult with an advanced solid tumor such as melanoma, head and neck, liver or kidney cancer. The sequencing used CD4+ or CD8+ T cells sorted from blood, collected in a trial of the OX40 agonist ivuxolimab.

In DNA, the CDR3 is TGTGCCATCAGTGAGGGCCCCCGGGATGAGCAGTACTTC. Amino acid sequence: CAISEGPRDEQYF. V usage is TRBV10-3 and J usage is TRBJ2-7; perhaps TRBD2 as D (5 bases). Trimming took off 2 bases at V and 7 bases at J, with 12 bases between the two ends. The CDR3 is 13 residues long. The germline CDR1 and CDR2 sequences are ENHRY and SYGVKD.